The 5 T cell receptor beta chains in this list originate from one sample, sequenced in a study of beta chain features in type 1 diabetes. For these TCRs, the target antigens are not known. The study's findings and limits: All four CD4+ subsets from Type 1 diabetes patients carried moderately but significantly shorter TCRB CDR3s.

Expressed TCRB transcripts got sequenced, as all isolated RNA was reverse transcribed. Libraries were prepared by immunoSEQ multiplex PCR; TCRdb keeps only in-frame clonotypes and omits some of them. In the table there are 50,000 or so clones, under 55% of which are singletons. The sequenced sample was Tregs from blood. The receptors derive from a man aged 25 to 40 with type 1 diabetes.

This chain uses TRBV5-4 with TRBJ1-1; weak D call: TRBD1 (6 bases). The CDR3 length is 16 residues. The V end was cut by 4 bases, the J end by 0 bases, with 16 bases between. Germline CDR1 SGHNT, CDR2 YYREEE (reference sequence). The CDR3 region has the DNA TGTGCCAGCAGCCCAATGGCAGGGACATTGAACACTGAAGCTTTCTTT. Translation gives CASSPMAGTLNTEAFF.

This clone was counted only a few times. The CDR3 nucleotides are TGCGCCAGCAGTTCGAGCGGGAGGTACGGTGAGCAGTTCTTC. Its translation is CASSSSGRYGEQFF. This chain links TRBV5-1 with TRBJ2-1; TRBD2 matches 9 bases. From germline, CDR1 is SGHRS and CDR2 YFSETQ. The CDR3 is 14 amino acids. V lost 5 bases to trimming and J lost 9 bases; unmatched junction nucleotides: 9.

This clone was seen a handful of times. For the CDR3, the DNA is TGTGCCAGCAGCTTGGCGGTAACCTACAATGAGCAGTTCTTC. Translating gives CASSLAVTYNEQFF. The V gene is TRBV13, the J gene TRBJ2-1; D gene unclear. Trimming removed 3 bases from V and 2 bases from J, with 8 bases in between. Germline V gene data show CDR1 as PRHDT and CDR2 as FYEKMQ (reference sequence). There are 14 residues in the CDR3.

The V gene is TRBV5-1, the J gene TRBJ2-7; 8 bases are a match to TRBD1. The V segment lost 4 bases and the J segment 2 bases; nucleotides outside the gene matches: 8. From germline, CDR1 is SGHRS and CDR2 YFSETQ. The length of the CDR3 is 15 residues. CDR3 loop: CASSEDREVPYEQYF. DNA of the CDR3: TGCGCCAGCAGCGAGGACAGGGAGGTCCCCTACGAGCAGTACTTC.

This clone was counted a few times. J is TRBJ2-1 and V is TRBV28, with D possibly being TRBD2 (5 bases). This CDR3 region has 14 residues. Germline V gives CDR1 MDHEN, CDR2 SYDVKM. Trimming cost V 4 bases and J 1 base, with 8 bases left between them. The CDR3 loop reads CASSSSGSYNEQFF. As DNA, the CDR3 is TGTGCCAGCAGTTCGAGCGGTTCCTACAATGAGCAGTTCTTC.